The entry below gives a single TCR beta chain sequence along with its context. Its target is not known. This sample is drawn from a study of cytomegalovirus exposure and HLA in healthy donors. Whole-study findings and limits: The majority of TCR sequences were rare, yet some public TCRs appeared in many donors. There were three CMV-associated chains whose specificity for CMV antigens was confirmed in vitro. That first-cohort TCR clusters tended to co-occur in the 130 or so validation repertoires was found in a later analysis. Cytomegalovirus association was assigned to about 180 TCR beta chains.

The assay was immunoSEQ multiplex PCR, and TCRdb's table has in-frame clones only and misses some. The table records approximately 88,000 clones, approximately 96% of them present only once. J was trimmed by 5 bases and V by 0 bases; bases with no gene match: 7. The CDR3 is 16 amino acids. Germline-derived CDR1 and CDR2 are SGHVS and FQNEAQ. Source material: PBMCs. This chain links TRBV7-8 with TRBJ2-3; 8 bases fit TRBD2. The clonotype comes from a woman younger than 35 in good health and CMV-seronegative. DNA of the CDR3: TGTGCCAGCAGCTTAGCACCTAGCGGGCCGCGAGATACGCAGTATTTT. This codes for CASSLAPSGPRDTQYF.